Listed below are T cell receptor beta chains from one sample, sequenced in a study of identifying expanded T cells in peripheral blood. Sequenced by immunoSEQ multiplex PCR; TCRdb stores in-frame clones only, minus some. Here the sample spans around 130,000 clones, 86% being singletons. Material: blood. The receptor source for this set is a person aged 18 to 75 in good health. CDR3s leave out the opening cysteine and the closing phenylalanine or tryptophan.

TRBV7-2,ASSLPSGIVREQY
TRBV19,ASSRVNTEAF
TRBV5-4,ASSMKAPQGKNIQY
TRBV25-1,ASSERGKGTEAF
TRBV9,ASSVELAGIYEQY
TRBV6-5,ASRNPGQTTDTQY
TRBV11-2,ASSVGGAPGTDTQY
TRBV10-3,AISEAGTGGLGGYT
TRBV20-1,SARSAYEQY
TRBV6-1,ASSGGEAGNQPQH
TRBV5-4,ASSLGEETQY